This T cell receptor beta chain was sequenced for a study of cytomegalovirus exposure and HLA in healthy donors. The study, taken as a whole, reports: HLA alleles were associated with 15,000 to 20,000 TCR beta sequences in a later analysis at 0.05 false discovery rate.

Researchers ran the PCR with 60 Vbeta and 13 Jbeta primers. The protocol was immunoSEQ multiplex PCR, while the TCRdb copy is restricted to in-frame clones and leaves out a portion. The sample has some 130,000 clones, around 77% seen once. The CDR3 contains 18 residues. The J segment lost 5 bases and the V segment lost 4 bases, leaving 15 bases of the junction unmatched. Germline loops: CDR1 PRHDT, CDR2 FYEKMQ (reference sequence). A note on this clone: Its target is not known.

This chain links TRBV13 with TRBJ2-1; 9 bases fit TRBD2. The source material was PBMCs. This TCR came from a man aged 25-45 years in good health and CMV-seronegative. The DNA for the CDR3 is TGTGCCAGCAGCTCACCACCCTTAGCGGGAGCACGAGACAATGAGCAGTTCTTC. Its protein is CASSSPPLAGARDNEQFF. Variable domain in full (rest from reference TRBV13 and TRBJ2-1): AAGVIQSPRHLIKEKRETATLKCYPIPRHDTVYWYQQGPGQDPQFLISFYEKMQSDKGSIPDRFSAQQFSDYHSELNMSSLELGDSALYFCASSSPPLAGARDNEQFFGPGTRLTVL.